A selection of T cell receptor beta chains follows, all from one sample in a study of shared clonotypes between healthy human individuals. TCRdb's copy holds only in-frame clones and misses some; the assay was immunoSEQ multiplex PCR. The table shows about 2 million clones, with 85% to 95% occurring only once. Sequencing was performed on naive CD4+ T cells sorted from blood. The receptors derive from a man aged 18 to 29 in good health. Both conserved end residues are part of each CDR3. The D gene is left open where the match is weak. Some rows have no size entry. The others give once, few or many, or a class for an expanded clone.

J,length,V,size,D,CDR3,DNA
TRBJ2-4,16,TRBV18,NA,NA,CASSLKDSLAKNIQYF,TGTGCCAGCTCTTTAAAGGACTCTCTAGCCAAAAACATTCAGTACTTC
TRBJ2-7,14,TRBV28,once,NA,CASSKTGISYEQYF,TGTGCCAGCAGTAAAACAGGGATATCCTACGAGCAGTACTTC
TRBJ2-7,15,TRBV28,NA,TRBD1,CASSWGDRGLVEQYF,TGTGCCAGCAGCTGGGGGGACAGGGGGCTAGTCGAGCAGTACTTC
TRBJ2-7,12,TRBV19,NA,NA,CASSPTRGEQYF,TGTGCCAGTAGTCCCACGAGGGGCGAGCAGTACTTC
TRBJ1-4,15,TRBV18,NA,TRBD1,CASSERQGTNEKLFF,TGTGCCAGCTCAGAGCGACAGGGCACTAATGAAAAACTGTTTTTT
TRBJ2-5,14,TRBV29-1,NA,TRBD2,CSATSGTYQETQYF,TGCAGCGCGACTAGCGGGACTTACCAAGAGACCCAGTACTTC
TRBJ2-3,8,TRBV20-1,NA,NA,CSVDTQYF,TGCAGTGTAGATACGCAGTATTTT
TRBJ1-6,14,TRBV7-9,NA,NA,CASSLSSYNSPLHF,TGTGCCAGCAGCTTAAGCTCCTATAATTCACCCCTCCACTTT
TRBJ1-2,16,TRBV25-1,NA,TRBD1,CASSESGTGGIGGYTF,TGTGCCAGCAGTGAATCAGGGACAGGGGGCATCGGTGGCTACACCTTC
TRBJ1-5,15,TRBV9,NA,TRBD1,CASSTHGTDNQPQHF,TGTGCCAGCAGCACACACGGGACAGATAATCAGCCCCAGCATTTT
TRBJ2-5,13,TRBV5-4,NA,NA,CASSLQGGETQYF,TGTGCCAGCAGCTTACAAGGCGGGGAGACCCAGTACTTC
TRBJ1-6,14,TRBV6-5,NA,TRBD1,CASSTTGVDSPLHF,TGTGCCAGCAGCACGACAGGGGTAGATTCACCCCTCCACTTT
TRBJ1-4,14,TRBV29-1,NA,NA,CSVVGSGAGEKLFF,TGCAGCGTTGTAGGTTCGGGGGCAGGGGAAAAACTGTTTTTT
TRBJ1-3,15,TRBV12-5,NA,NA,CASGLEPYSGNTIYF,TGTGCTAGTGGCCTCGAACCCTACTCTGGAAACACCATATATTTT
TRBJ1-4,13,TRBV27,NA,NA,CASSLGFGEKLFF,TGTGCCAGCAGTTTAGGGTTCGGGGAAAAACTGTTTTTT
TRBJ1-1,16,TRBV10-2,NA,NA,CASVSSGQKTNTEAFF,TGCGCCAGCGTGTCGTCTGGACAGAAAACGAACACTGAAGCTTTCTTT
TRBJ2-7,15,TRBV11-2,NA,TRBD1,CASSLETGGMYEQYF,TGTGCCAGCAGCTTAGAAACAGGGGGCATGTACGAGCAGTACTTC
TRBJ2-7,19,TRBV21-1,NA,NA,CASSKSGGAGGHPTHEQYF,TGTGCCAGCAGCAAATCAGGGGGCGCGGGAGGTCACCCCACCCACGAGCAGTACTTC
TRBJ2-5,11,TRBV29-1,NA,NA,CSVETEETQYF,TGCAGCGTTGAGACGGAAGAGACCCAGTACTTC
TRBJ1-5,14,TRBV5-1,NA,TRBD1,CASSSGTANQPQHF,TGCGCCAGCAGCTCCGGGACAGCTAATCAGCCCCAGCATTTT
TRBJ2-2,13,TRBV6-1,NA,NA,CASSERDTGELFF,TGTGCCAGCAGTGAAAGGGACACCGGGGAGCTGTTTTTT
TRBJ2-5,15,TRBV11-3,NA,NA,CASSLDGGSTETQYF,TGTGCCAGCAGCTTAGATGGAGGGAGTACCGAGACCCAGTACTTC
TRBJ1-4,14,TRBV18,NA,NA,CASSPWTADEKLFF,TGTGCCAGCTCACCCTGGACAGCGGATGAAAAACTGTTTTTT
TRBJ2-2,14,TRBV6-5,NA,NA,CASRRPGNTGELFF,TGTGCCAGCAGGAGACCGGGCAACACCGGGGAGCTGTTTTTT
TRBJ2-1,13,TRBV25-1,NA,NA,CASSELGGWEQFF,TGTGCCAGCAGTGAATTAGGAGGGTGGGAGCAGTTCTTC
TRBJ1-4,16,TRBV7-6,NA,TRBD1,CASSLRTGGTNEKLFF,TGTGCCAGCAGCTTGAGGACAGGGGGAACTAATGAAAAACTGTTTTTT
TRBJ1-4,16,TRBV2,NA,NA,CASSGGFTGANEKLFF,TGTGCCAGCAGTGGTGGATTTACAGGAGCTAATGAAAAACTGTTTTTT
TRBJ1-2,14,TRBV30,NA,NA,CAWSRVKLNYGYTF,TGTGCCTGGAGTAGGGTAAAACTAAACTATGGCTACACCTTC
TRBJ1-3,14,TRBV2,NA,NA,CASTAGTSGNTIYF,TGTGCCAGCACCGCAGGAACCTCTGGAAACACCATATATTTT
TRBJ2-1,15,TRBV7-9,NA,NA,CASSLASGLYNEQFF,TGTGCCAGCAGCTTAGCGAGTGGGCTATACAATGAGCAGTTCTTC
TRBJ1-1,13,TRBV2,NA,NA,CASTRPPVLLSFF,TGTGCCAGCACCCGGCCACCAGTGCTCTTGTCTTTCTTT
TRBJ2-5,15,TRBV4-1,once,NA,CASSQDKGPQETQYF,TGCGCCAGCAGCCAAGATAAGGGGCCCCAAGAGACCCAGTACTTC
TRBJ1-3,13,TRBV7-2,NA,NA,CASSFRGRNTIYF,TGTGCCAGCAGCTTCCGAGGCAGGAACACCATATATTTT